Listed below are T cell receptor beta chains from one sample, sequenced in a study of identical twins. Via MiXCR, TCRdb re-called the 5' RACE reads, giving one row per CDR3 protein. The data show around 1.7 million distinct CDR3 sequences, 25% to 35% seen once. Sequencing input: cord blood. The receptors here all came from a newborn girl in good health. Both conserved end residues are part of each CDR3. Fields, in order: D gene, J gene, V gene, clone size, CDR3 protein, CDR3 DNA. D genes are given only for firm matches. The size field is filled for only some rows; it gives once, few, many or a size class.

d_gene: TRBD2
j_gene: TRBJ2-7
v_gene: TRBV9
abundance: once
CDR3aa: CASSSLRSGGVYEQYF
CDR3nt: TGTGCCAGCAGCTCCTTGAGATCGGGGGGGGTCTACGAGCAGTACTTC

d_gene: -
j_gene: TRBJ2-7
v_gene: TRBV12-3/TRBV12-4
abundance: -
CDR3aa: CASTIGAHSSGEQYF
CDR3nt: TGTGCCAGCACCATAGGGGCTCACTCATCCGGCGAGCAGTACTTC

d_gene: TRBD2
j_gene: TRBJ2-4
v_gene: TRBV7-2
abundance: -
CDR3aa: CASSLETSGGNIQYF
CDR3nt: TGTGCCAGCAGCTTAGAGACTAGCGGAGGAAACATTCAGTACTTC

d_gene: TRBD2
j_gene: TRBJ2-5
v_gene: TRBV29-1
abundance: few
CDR3aa: CSVELESSGGLQETQYF
CDR3nt: TGCAGCGTTGAATTGGAATCTAGCGGGGGCCTCCAAGAGACCCAGTACTTC

d_gene: TRBD2
j_gene: TRBJ2-7
v_gene: TRBV27
abundance: -
CDR3aa: CASSPRTSVSSYNEQYF
CDR3nt: TGTGCCAGCAGTCCACGGACTAGCGTGAGCTCCTACAATGAGCAGTACTTC

d_gene: TRBD2
j_gene: TRBJ2-7
v_gene: TRBV5-1
abundance: -
CDR3aa: CASSETSGNDEQYF
CDR3nt: TGCGCCAGCAGCGAGACTAGCGGGAATGATGAGCAGTACTTC

d_gene: TRBD1
j_gene: TRBJ1-1
v_gene: TRBV29-1
abundance: few
CDR3aa: CSVGGTGEDTEAFF
CDR3nt: TGCAGCGTGGGGGGGACAGGGGAGGACACTGAAGCTTTCTTT

d_gene: TRBD1
j_gene: TRBJ2-3
v_gene: TRBV7-9
abundance: few
CDR3aa: CASSTTTGGSVPDTQYF
CDR3nt: TGTGCCAGCAGCACTACCACAGGGGGTTCGGTCCCAGATACGCAGTATTTT

d_gene: -
j_gene: TRBJ2-5
v_gene: TRBV7-2
abundance: -
CDR3aa: CASSLLSTTAQETQYF
CDR3nt: TGTGCCAGCAGCTTATTGAGCACAACTGCACAAGAGACCCAGTACTTC

d_gene: -
j_gene: TRBJ2-3
v_gene: TRBV28
abundance: -
CDR3aa: CARNHQQSPPDTQYF
CDR3nt: TGTGCCAGGAACCACCAACAAAGCCCACCAGATACGCAGTATTTT

d_gene: -
j_gene: TRBJ2-5
v_gene: TRBV25-1
abundance: -
CDR3aa: CATLLRGTQETQYF
CDR3nt: TGTGCCACCCTCCTACGGGGAACGCAAGAGACCCAGTACTTC

d_gene: TRBD1
j_gene: TRBJ1-2
v_gene: TRBV7-4
abundance: -
CDR3aa: CASSLKGQGSFGYTF
CDR3nt: TGTGCCAGCAGCTTAAAGGGACAGGGAAGTTTTGGCTACACCTTC

d_gene: TRBD2
j_gene: TRBJ2-1
v_gene: TRBV7-6
abundance: few
CDR3aa: CASSLYGGAYNEQFF
CDR3nt: TGTGCCAGCAGCTTATACGGGGGGGCTTACAATGAGCAGTTCTTC

d_gene: -
j_gene: TRBJ1-6
v_gene: TRBV5-1
abundance: -
CDR3aa: CASSLVGAKGSPLHF
CDR3nt: TGCGCCAGCAGCTTGGTAGGGGCAAAAGGGTCACCCCTCCACTTT

d_gene: TRBD1
j_gene: TRBJ2-7
v_gene: TRBV7-2
abundance: -
CDR3aa: CASSLEGQTHYNEQYF
CDR3nt: TGTGCCAGCAGCTTAGAGGGACAGACGCACTACAATGAGCAGTACTTC

d_gene: TRBD2
j_gene: TRBJ2-1
v_gene: TRBV11-2
abundance: -
CDR3aa: CASSLVHGGASYPFF
CDR3nt: TGTGCCAGCAGCTTAGTCCACGGGGGGGCCTCTTATCCGTTCTTC

d_gene: -
j_gene: TRBJ2-2
v_gene: TRBV28
abundance: -
CDR3aa: CASMVGQTRAGELFF
CDR3nt: TGTGCCAGCATGGTCGGGCAAACCCGCGCCGGGGAGCTGTTTTTT

d_gene: -
j_gene: TRBJ2-1
v_gene: TRBV27
abundance: few
CDR3aa: CASSSRGPTYNEQFF
CDR3nt: TGTGCCAGCAGTTCCCGCGGGCCGACCTACAATGAGCAGTTCTTC

d_gene: -
j_gene: TRBJ2-7
v_gene: TRBV27
abundance: -
CDR3aa: CASSLAGSNYEQYF
CDR3nt: TGTGCCAGCAGTTTAGCAGGGTCGAACTACGAGCAGTACTTC

d_gene: -
j_gene: TRBJ2-1
v_gene: TRBV5-4
abundance: few
CDR3aa: CASSPARANFHNEQFF
CDR3nt: TGTGCCAGCAGCCCCGCACGGGCTAACTTCCACAATGAGCAGTTCTTC

d_gene: TRBD2
j_gene: TRBJ2-2
v_gene: TRBV10-3
abundance: -
CDR3aa: CAISANLAGEYTGELFF
CDR3nt: TGTGCCATCAGCGCTAACCTAGCGGGAGAGTACACCGGGGAGCTGTTTTTT

d_gene: TRBD2
j_gene: TRBJ2-1
v_gene: TRBV4-1
abundance: few
CDR3aa: CASSQYSGTRDNEQFF
CDR3nt: TGCGCCAGCAGCCAGTACTCCGGGACTAGGGACAATGAGCAGTTCTTC

d_gene: -
j_gene: TRBJ1-5
v_gene: TRBV19
abundance: -
CDR3aa: CAIGLRFRQPQHF
CDR3nt: TGTGCCATCGGCCTCAGGTTCCGGCAGCCCCAGCATTTT

d_gene: -
j_gene: TRBJ1-4
v_gene: TRBV6-5
abundance: once
CDR3aa: CASSLGGRVKLFFGSGTFF
CDR3nt: -

d_gene: -
j_gene: TRBJ2-1
v_gene: TRBV20-1
abundance: few
CDR3aa: CSARGGRGPANEQFF
CDR3nt: TGCAGTGCTAGAGGGGGGCGGGGGCCTGCCAATGAGCAGTTCTTC

d_gene: -
j_gene: TRBJ1-6
v_gene: TRBV4-2
abundance: -
CDR3aa: CASSQGQGFSPLHF
CDR3nt: TGTGCCAGCAGCCAAGGGCAGGGGTTTTCACCCCTCCACTTT

d_gene: -
j_gene: TRBJ2-4
v_gene: TRBV11-2
abundance: -
CDR3aa: CASSLGWPGEQYF
CDR3nt: TGTGCCAGCAGCTTAGGGTGGCCAGGTGAGCAGTACTTC

d_gene: -
j_gene: TRBJ1-2
v_gene: TRBV5-1
abundance: -
CDR3aa: CASSRTDPYGYTF
CDR3nt: TGCGCCAGCAGCAGGACGGACCCCTATGGCTACACCTTC

d_gene: TRBD2
j_gene: TRBJ2-7
v_gene: TRBV28
abundance: -
CDR3aa: CASSFLSGRAKAPDEQYF
CDR3nt: TGTGCCAGCAGTTTCCTTAGCGGGAGGGCCAAGGCTCCTGATGAGCAGTACTTC

d_gene: -
j_gene: TRBJ1-1
v_gene: TRBV25-1
abundance: -
CDR3aa: CASSERLGADTEAFF
CDR3nt: TGTGCCAGCAGTGAAAGACTGGGGGCGGACACTGAAGCTTTCTTT

d_gene: -
j_gene: TRBJ2-1
v_gene: TRBV14
abundance: many
CDR3aa: CASSQVWGRGEQFF
CDR3nt: TGTGCCAGCAGCCAAGTTTGGGGGCGCGGCGAGCAGTTCTTC

d_gene: -
j_gene: TRBJ2-7
v_gene: TRBV14
abundance: -
CDR3aa: CASSHLTSYEQYF
CDR3nt: TGTGCCAGCAGCCACCTAACCTCCTACGAGCAGTACTTC

d_gene: TRBD1
j_gene: TRBJ2-7
v_gene: TRBV28
abundance: -
CDR3aa: CASSPGTGGTFTYEQYF
CDR3nt: TGTGCCAGCAGTCCCGGGACAGGGGGTACATTTACCTACGAGCAGTACTTC

d_gene: -
j_gene: TRBJ2-7
v_gene: TRBV3-1
abundance: many
CDR3aa: CASSQGPEQYF
CDR3nt: TGTGCCAGCAGCCAAGGCCCCGAGCAGTACTTC

d_gene: -
j_gene: TRBJ2-7
v_gene: TRBV2
abundance: -
CDR3aa: CASKELRDRSYEQYF
CDR3nt: TGTGCCAGCAAAGAACTCCGGGATAGGAGCTACGAGCAGTACTTC

d_gene: -
j_gene: TRBJ1-5
v_gene: TRBV12-3/TRBV12-4
abundance: -
CDR3aa: CASSQVGAGSNQPQHF
CDR3nt: TGTGCCAGCAGTCAAGTAGGGGCAGGGAGCAATCAGCCCCAGCATTTT

d_gene: TRBD2
j_gene: TRBJ2-1
v_gene: TRBV4-2
abundance: -
CDR3aa: CASSQDSLWASGHNEQFF
CDR3nt: TGTGCCAGCAGCCAAGATTCCCTTTGGGCTAGCGGCCACAATGAGCAGTTCTTC

d_gene: TRBD2
j_gene: TRBJ2-5
v_gene: TRBV25-1
abundance: few
CDR3aa: CASTGAGGPKTQYF
CDR3nt: TGTGCCAGCACCGGAGCGGGAGGTCCGAAGACCCAGTACTTC

d_gene: -
j_gene: TRBJ2-7
v_gene: TRBV28
abundance: -
CDR3aa: CASSGGEGTKGLFYEQYF
CDR3nt: TGTGCCAGCAGTGGAGGAGAGGGCACAAAAGGTCTCTTTTACGAGCAGTACTTC

d_gene: -
j_gene: TRBJ2-1
v_gene: TRBV11-2
abundance: -
CDR3aa: CASSQWTAVPYEQFF
CDR3nt: TGTGCCAGCAGCCAATGGACGGCGGTTCCCTACGAGCAGTTCTTC

d_gene: -
j_gene: TRBJ2-7
v_gene: TRBV20-1
abundance: -
CDR3aa: CSASTGSEQYF
CDR3nt: TGCAGTGCTAGCACAGGGTCCGAGCAGTACTTC

d_gene: TRBD1
j_gene: TRBJ1-2
v_gene: TRBV14
abundance: -
CDR3aa: CASSQVPDRGLGYTF
CDR3nt: TGTGCCAGCAGCCAAGTACCTGACAGGGGGCTTGGCTACACCTTC

d_gene: -
j_gene: TRBJ2-5
v_gene: TRBV29-1
abundance: few
CDR3aa: CSAPMGTRGQYF
CDR3nt: TGCAGCGCTCCAATGGGGACACGGGGGCAGTACTTC

d_gene: TRBD2
j_gene: TRBJ2-1
v_gene: TRBV5-1
abundance: many
CDR3aa: CASSLSLAGVYNEQFF
CDR3nt: TGCGCCAGCAGCTTGAGTTTAGCGGGGGTTTACAATGAGCAGTTCTTC